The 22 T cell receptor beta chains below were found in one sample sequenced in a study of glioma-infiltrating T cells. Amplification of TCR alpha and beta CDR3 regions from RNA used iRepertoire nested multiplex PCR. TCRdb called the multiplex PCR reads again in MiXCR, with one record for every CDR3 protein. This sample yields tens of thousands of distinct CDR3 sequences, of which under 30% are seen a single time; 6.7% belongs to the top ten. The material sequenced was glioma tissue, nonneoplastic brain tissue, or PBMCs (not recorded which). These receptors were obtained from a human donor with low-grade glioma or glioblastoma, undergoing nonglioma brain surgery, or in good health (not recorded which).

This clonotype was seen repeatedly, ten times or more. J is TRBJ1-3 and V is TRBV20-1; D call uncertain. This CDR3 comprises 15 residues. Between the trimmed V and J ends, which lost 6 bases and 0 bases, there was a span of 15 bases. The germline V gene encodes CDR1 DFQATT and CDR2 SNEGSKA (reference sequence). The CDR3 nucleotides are TGCAGTGCAACAGCCCATGCGAGCTCTGGAAACACCATATATTTT. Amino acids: CSATAHASSGNTIYF.

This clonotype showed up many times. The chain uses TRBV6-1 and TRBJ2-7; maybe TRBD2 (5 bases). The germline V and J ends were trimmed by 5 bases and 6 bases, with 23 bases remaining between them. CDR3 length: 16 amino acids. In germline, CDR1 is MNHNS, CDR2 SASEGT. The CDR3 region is CASSSRRESVLREQYF. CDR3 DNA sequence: TGTGCCAGCAGTTCCCGCCGGGAAAGTGTTCTCCGCGAGCAGTACTTC.

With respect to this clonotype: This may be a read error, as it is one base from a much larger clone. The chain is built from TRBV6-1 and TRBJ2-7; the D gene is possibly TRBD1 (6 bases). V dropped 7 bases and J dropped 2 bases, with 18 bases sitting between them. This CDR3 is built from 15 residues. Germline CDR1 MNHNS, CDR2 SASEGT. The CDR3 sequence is CASNQDTGFTYEQYF. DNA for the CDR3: TGTGCCAGCAACCAAGACACAGGGTTCACCTACGAGCAGTACTTC.

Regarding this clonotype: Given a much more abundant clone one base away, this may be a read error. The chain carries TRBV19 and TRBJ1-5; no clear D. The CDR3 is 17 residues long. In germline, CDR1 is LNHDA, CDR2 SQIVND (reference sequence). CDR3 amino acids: CASSIFLRTASNHPQHF. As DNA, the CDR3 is TGTGCCAGTAGTATATTCCTCAGGACCGCTAGCAATCATCCCCAGCATTTT. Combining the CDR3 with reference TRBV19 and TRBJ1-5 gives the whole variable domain DGGITQSPKYLFRKEGQNVTLSCEQNLNHDAMYWYRQDPGQGLRLIYYSQIVNDFQKGDIAEGYSVSREKKESFPLTVTSAQKNPTAFYLCASSIFLRTASNHPQHFGDGTRLSIL.

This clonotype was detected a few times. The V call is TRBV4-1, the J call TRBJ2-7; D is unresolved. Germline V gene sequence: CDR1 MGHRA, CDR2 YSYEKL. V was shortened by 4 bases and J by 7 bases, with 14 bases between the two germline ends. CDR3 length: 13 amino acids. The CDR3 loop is CASSRLDWDEQYF. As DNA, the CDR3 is TGCGCCAGCAGCCGGCTGGATTGGGATGAGCAGTACTTC.

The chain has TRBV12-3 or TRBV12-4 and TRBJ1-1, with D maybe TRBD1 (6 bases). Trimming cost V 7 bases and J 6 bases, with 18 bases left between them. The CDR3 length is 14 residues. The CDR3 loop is CASIRDRHSSEAFF. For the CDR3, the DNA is TGTGCCAGCATCCGCGACAGGCACTCCTCTGAAGCTTTCTTT.

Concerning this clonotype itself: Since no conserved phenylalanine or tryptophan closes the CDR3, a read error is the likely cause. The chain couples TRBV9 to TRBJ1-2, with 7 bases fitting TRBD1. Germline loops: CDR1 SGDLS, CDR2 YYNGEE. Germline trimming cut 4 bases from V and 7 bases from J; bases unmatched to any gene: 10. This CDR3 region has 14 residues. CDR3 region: CASSIRQGMSGYTL. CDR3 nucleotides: TGTGCCAGCAGCATCAGACAGGGAATGAGTGGCTACACCCTC.

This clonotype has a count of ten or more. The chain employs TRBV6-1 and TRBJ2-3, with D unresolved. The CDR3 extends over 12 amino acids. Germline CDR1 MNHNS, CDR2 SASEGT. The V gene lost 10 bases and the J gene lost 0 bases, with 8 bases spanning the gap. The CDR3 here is CATMTSTDTQYF. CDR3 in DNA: TGTGCCACCATGACTAGCACAGATACGCAGTATTTT.

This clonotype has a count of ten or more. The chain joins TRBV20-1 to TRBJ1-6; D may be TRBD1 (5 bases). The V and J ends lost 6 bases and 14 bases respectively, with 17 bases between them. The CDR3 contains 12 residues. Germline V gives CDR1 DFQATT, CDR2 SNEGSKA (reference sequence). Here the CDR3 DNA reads TGCAGTGCCAAGAGCGGGGGAATCACCCTCCACTTT. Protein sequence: CSAKSGGITLHF.

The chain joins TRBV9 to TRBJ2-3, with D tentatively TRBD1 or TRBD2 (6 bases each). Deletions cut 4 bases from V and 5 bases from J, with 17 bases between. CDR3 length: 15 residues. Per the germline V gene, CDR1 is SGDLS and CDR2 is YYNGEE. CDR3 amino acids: CASSPLGGRGDTQYF. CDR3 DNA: TGTGCCAGCAGCCCCCTGGGGGGCCGGGGAGATACGCAGTATTTT.

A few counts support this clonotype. Written as DNA, the CDR3 is TGTGCCAGCAGCCAAGTAACCCACGAGCAGTACTTC. Its protein product is CASSQVTHEQYF. The chain uses TRBV3-1 and TRBJ2-7; D not certain. Trimming removed 1 base at V and 5 bases at J, with 6 bases between. The CDR3 is made up of 12 amino acids. Germline assignment: CDR1 LGHDT and CDR2 YNNKEL (reference sequence).

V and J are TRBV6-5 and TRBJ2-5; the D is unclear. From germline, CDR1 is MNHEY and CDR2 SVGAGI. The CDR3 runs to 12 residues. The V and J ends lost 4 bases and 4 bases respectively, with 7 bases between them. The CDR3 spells CASSLPTETQYF. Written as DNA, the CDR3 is TGTGCCAGCAGTTTACCGACAGAGACCCAGTACTTC.

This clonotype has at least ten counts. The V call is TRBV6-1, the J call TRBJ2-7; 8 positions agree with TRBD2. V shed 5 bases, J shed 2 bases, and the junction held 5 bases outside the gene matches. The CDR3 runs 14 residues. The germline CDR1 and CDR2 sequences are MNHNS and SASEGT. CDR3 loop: CASSSSSGPYEQYF. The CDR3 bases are TGTGCCAGCAGTTCCTCTAGCGGGCCCTACGAGCAGTACTTC.

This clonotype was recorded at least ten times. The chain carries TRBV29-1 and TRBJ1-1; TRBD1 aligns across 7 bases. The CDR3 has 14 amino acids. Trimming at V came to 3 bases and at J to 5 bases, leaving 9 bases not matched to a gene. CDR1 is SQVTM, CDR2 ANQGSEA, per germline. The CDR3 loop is CSVEVDRASTEAFF. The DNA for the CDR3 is TGCAGCGTTGAGGTTGACAGGGCGAGTACTGAAGCTTTCTTT.

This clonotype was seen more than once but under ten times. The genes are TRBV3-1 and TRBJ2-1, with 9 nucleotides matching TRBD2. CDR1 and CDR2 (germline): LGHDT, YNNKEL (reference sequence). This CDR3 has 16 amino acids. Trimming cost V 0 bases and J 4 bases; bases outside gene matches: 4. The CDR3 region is CASSQERLAGYNEQFF. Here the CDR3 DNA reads TGTGCCAGCAGCCAAGAGCGCCTAGCGGGGTACAATGAGCAGTTCTTC.

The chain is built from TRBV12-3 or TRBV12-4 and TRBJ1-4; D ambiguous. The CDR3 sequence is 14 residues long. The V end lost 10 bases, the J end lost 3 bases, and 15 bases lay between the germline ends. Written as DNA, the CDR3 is TGTGCCACCCACTTCGAGTCCCCTAATGAAAAACTGTTTTTT. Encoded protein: CATHFESPNEKLFF.

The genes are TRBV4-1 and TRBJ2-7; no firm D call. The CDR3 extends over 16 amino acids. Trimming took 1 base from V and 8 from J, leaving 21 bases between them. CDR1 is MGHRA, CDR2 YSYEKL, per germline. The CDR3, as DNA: TGCGCCAGCAGCCAAGCCCCTTGGAATGCCCTCCTGAAGCAGTACTTC. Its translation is CASSQAPWNALLKQYF.

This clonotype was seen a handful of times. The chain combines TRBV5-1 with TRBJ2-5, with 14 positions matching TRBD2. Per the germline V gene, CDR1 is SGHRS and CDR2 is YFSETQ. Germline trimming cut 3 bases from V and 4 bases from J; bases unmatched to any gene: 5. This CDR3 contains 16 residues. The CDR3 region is CASSYGTSGSLETQYF. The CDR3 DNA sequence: TGCGCCAGCAGCTACGGGACTAGCGGGAGTCTAGAGACCCAGTACTTC.

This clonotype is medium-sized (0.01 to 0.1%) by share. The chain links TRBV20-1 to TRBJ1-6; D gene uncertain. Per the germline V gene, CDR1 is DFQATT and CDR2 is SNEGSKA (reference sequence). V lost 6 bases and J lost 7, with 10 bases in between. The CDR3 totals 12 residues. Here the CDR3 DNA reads TGCAGTGCGGAACCAATAAATTCACCCCTCCACTTT. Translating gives CSAEPINSPLHF.

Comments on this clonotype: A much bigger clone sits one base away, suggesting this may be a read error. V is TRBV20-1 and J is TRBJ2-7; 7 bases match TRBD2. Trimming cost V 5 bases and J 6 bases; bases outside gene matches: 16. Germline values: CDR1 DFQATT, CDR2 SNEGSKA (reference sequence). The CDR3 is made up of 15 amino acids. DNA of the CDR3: TGCAGTGCTGGAACCATGGGAGGGGCTCAATCCGAGCAGTACTTC. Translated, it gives CSAGTMGGAQSEQYF.

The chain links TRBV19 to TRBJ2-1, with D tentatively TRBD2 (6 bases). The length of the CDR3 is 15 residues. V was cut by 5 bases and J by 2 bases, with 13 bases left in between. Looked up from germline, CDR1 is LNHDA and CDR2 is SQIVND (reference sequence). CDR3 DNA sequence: TGTGCCAGTAGTCCGGTAGCGGTAACCTACAATGAGCAGTTCTTC. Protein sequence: CASSPVAVTYNEQFF.

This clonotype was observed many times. This CDR3 reads CASSPEGVKVNGYTF. CDR3 coding DNA: TGTGCCAGCTCACCGGAGGGAGTAAAGGTTAATGGCTACACCTTC. V usage is TRBV18 and J usage is TRBJ1-2; D is undetermined. CDR1 and CDR2 from the germline V gene are KGHSH and LQKENI. The length of the CDR3 is 15 residues. Trimming took off 3 bases at V and 6 bases at J, with 17 bases between the two ends. The variable domain in full, completed from reference TRBV18 and TRBJ1-2, reads NAGVMQNPRHLVRRRGQEARLRCSPMKGHSHVYWYRQLPEEGLKFMVYLQKENIIDESGMPKERFSAEFPKEGPSILRIQQVVRGDSAAYFCASSPEGVKVNGYTFGSGTRLTVV.